The rows below give T cell receptor beta chains drawn from one sample of a study of CD8+ T cells in alopecia areata. Generated by immunoSEQ multiplex PCR, the TCRdb table keeps only in-frame clones and is missing some. This table has about 23,000 clones, 40% to 65% appearing once. Sequenced material: NKG2D-high CD8+ T cells sorted from blood. Receptors were obtained from a human donor with alopecia areata. Both conserved end residues are part of each CDR3. Fields, in order: D gene, V gene, clone size, J gene, CDR3 protein, CDR3 DNA. The D gene is left open where the match is weak. Not every row has a clone size; where given, it reads once, few, many or a size class.

D gene: -
V gene: TRBV19
clone size: -
J gene: TRBJ1-1
CDR3 protein: CASSLSGRTEAFF
CDR3 DNA: TGTGCCAGTAGTCTTTCGGGGCGGACTGAAGCTTTCTTT

D gene: -
V gene: TRBV7-9
clone size: -
J gene: TRBJ2-7
CDR3 protein: CASSFEGRPYEQYF
CDR3 DNA: TGTGCCAGCAGCTTTGAGGGAAGGCCCTACGAGCAGTACTTC

D gene: TRBD1
V gene: TRBV29-1
clone size: few
J gene: TRBJ2-7
CDR3 protein: CSVPTGGEQYF
CDR3 DNA: TGCAGCGTGCCAACAGGGGGCGAGCAGTACTTC

D gene: TRBD2
V gene: TRBV11-2
clone size: -
J gene: TRBJ2-7
CDR3 protein: CASSLAGGRDSYEQYF
CDR3 DNA: TGTGCCAGCAGCTTAGCGGGCGGGAGGGACTCCTACGAGCAGTACTTC

D gene: TRBD1
V gene: TRBV5-1
clone size: few
J gene: TRBJ1-1
CDR3 protein: CASSLGDRGAFF
CDR3 DNA: TGCGCCAGCAGCTTGGGGGACAGGGGTGCTTTCTTT

D gene: TRBD1
V gene: TRBV6-6
clone size: -
J gene: TRBJ1-5
CDR3 protein: CASSYPDRGQYQPQHF
CDR3 DNA: TGTGCCAGCAGTTATCCAGACAGGGGGCAATATCAGCCCCAGCATTTT

D gene: TRBD2
V gene: TRBV7-9
clone size: many
J gene: TRBJ2-7
CDR3 protein: CASSLEGTRQYEQYF
CDR3 DNA: TGTGCCAGCAGCTTAGAAGGGACTAGACAATACGAGCAGTACTTC

D gene: -
V gene: TRBV4-2
clone size: few
J gene: TRBJ2-3
CDR3 protein: CASSQDLQLTSTDTQYF
CDR3 DNA: TGTGCCAGCAGCCAAGATCTACAGCTAACTAGCACAGATACGCAGTATTTT

D gene: -
V gene: TRBV7-7
clone size: -
J gene: TRBJ2-2
CDR3 protein: CASSLGPWTTNTGELFF
CDR3 DNA: TGTGCTAGCAGCCTAGGCCCATGGACGACGAACACCGGGGAGCTGTTTTTT

D gene: TRBD2
V gene: TRBV27
clone size: few
J gene: TRBJ2-2
CDR3 protein: CASKAGTRASGELFF
CDR3 DNA: TGTGCCAGCAAAGCCGGGACTAGAGCTTCGGGGGAGCTGTTTTTT

D gene: -
V gene: TRBV29-1
clone size: few
J gene: TRBJ2-2
CDR3 protein: CSAPDGGELFF
CDR3 DNA: TGCAGCGCTCCGGACGGCGGGGAGCTGTTTTTT

D gene: -
V gene: TRBV6-1
clone size: -
J gene: TRBJ2-1
CDR3 protein: CASSEAGRPGYNEQFF
CDR3 DNA: TGTGCCAGCAGTGAAGCGGGGCGCCCAGGGTACAATGAGCAGTTCTTC

D gene: -
V gene: TRBV19
clone size: -
J gene: TRBJ2-7
CDR3 protein: CASSRFDDEQYF
CDR3 DNA: TGTGCCAGTAGCAGGTTTGACGACGAGCAGTACTTC

D gene: -
V gene: TRBV9
clone size: few
J gene: TRBJ1-1
CDR3 protein: CASSRGGGPNTEAFF
CDR3 DNA: TGTGCCAGCAGCCGGGGCGGGGGGCCGAACACTGAAGCTTTCTTT

D gene: -
V gene: TRBV27
clone size: -
J gene: TRBJ1-5
CDR3 protein: CASSLAGGGNQPQHF
CDR3 DNA: TGTGCCAGCAGTTTGGCCGGGGGGGGTAATCAGCCCCAGCATTTT

D gene: TRBD1
V gene: TRBV28
clone size: many
J gene: TRBJ2-7
CDR3 protein: CASRSLQGAAYEQYF
CDR3 DNA: TGTGCCAGCAGATCATTACAGGGGGCCGCCTACGAGCAGTACTTC

D gene: -
V gene: TRBV5-6
clone size: -
J gene: TRBJ2-5
CDR3 protein: CASSLQETQYF
CDR3 DNA: TGTGCCAGCAGCTTACAAGAGACCCAGTACTTC

D gene: -
V gene: TRBV7-7
clone size: -
J gene: TRBJ2-7
CDR3 protein: CASSLSSTYEQYF
CDR3 DNA: TGTGCTAGCAGCTTATCTAGCACCTACGAGCAGTACTTC

D gene: -
V gene: TRBV27
clone size: -
J gene: TRBJ2-1
CDR3 protein: CASSLLWGRDNEQFF
CDR3 DNA: TGTGCCAGCAGTTTATTGTGGGGTAGGGACAATGAGCAGTTCTTC

D gene: -
V gene: TRBV4-1
clone size: -
J gene: TRBJ1-2
CDR3 protein: CASSPSRTLNYGYTF
CDR3 DNA: TGCGCCAGCAGCCCCTCCCGGACCCTTAACTATGGCTACACCTTC

D gene: -
V gene: TRBV13
clone size: -
J gene: TRBJ2-1
CDR3 protein: CASSLWLVPSSRTNNEQFF
CDR3 DNA: TGTGCCAGCAGCTTATGGCTAGTGCCCTCTTCCCGTACAAACAATGAGCAGTTCTTC

D gene: -
V gene: TRBV27
clone size: -
J gene: TRBJ2-1
CDR3 protein: CASSFGDEQFF
CDR3 DNA: TGTGCCAGCAGTTTCGGTGATGAGCAGTTCTTC

D gene: TRBD2
V gene: TRBV19
clone size: few
J gene: TRBJ2-3
CDR3 protein: CASSELAVLPLGTDTQYF
CDR3 DNA: TGTGCCAGTAGTGAGCTAGCGGTCCTACCTCTGGGCACAGATACGCAGTATTTT

D gene: TRBD1
V gene: TRBV27
clone size: once
J gene: TRBJ1-5
CDR3 protein: CASSPRGNQPQHF
CDR3 DNA: TGTGCCAGCAGCCCCAGGGGGAATCAGCCCCAGCATTTT

D gene: TRBD2
V gene: TRBV13
clone size: -
J gene: TRBJ2-3
CDR3 protein: CASSFRTSGRANAQYF
CDR3 DNA: TGTGCCAGCAGCTTCCGGACTAGCGGGAGGGCCAATGCGCAGTATTTT

D gene: -
V gene: TRBV28
clone size: -
J gene: TRBJ2-1
CDR3 protein: CASRQSNRDYNEQFF
CDR3 DNA: TGTGCCAGCAGGCAGTCAAACAGGGACTACAATGAGCAGTTCTTC

D gene: -
V gene: TRBV5-1
clone size: -
J gene: TRBJ2-7
CDR3 protein: CASSLVRGSNEQYF
CDR3 DNA: TGCGCCAGCAGCTTGGTCAGGGGAAGTAACGAGCAGTACTTC

D gene: -
V gene: TRBV5-1
clone size: -
J gene: TRBJ1-1
CDR3 protein: CASSSDGLINTEAFF
CDR3 DNA: TGCGCCAGCAGCTCCGACGGACTAATCAACACTGAAGCTTTCTTT

D gene: -
V gene: TRBV5-4
clone size: few
J gene: TRBJ2-3
CDR3 protein: CASSLAGVDTQYF
CDR3 DNA: TGTGCCAGCAGCTTGGCGGGAGTAGATACGCAGTATTTT

D gene: TRBD1
V gene: TRBV27
clone size: -
J gene: TRBJ2-7
CDR3 protein: CASGQGLSYEQYF
CDR3 DNA: TGTGCCAGCGGACAGGGCCTTTCCTACGAGCAGTACTTC

D gene: -
V gene: TRBV29-1
clone size: few
J gene: TRBJ2-5
CDR3 protein: CSVEGTAYRETQYF
CDR3 DNA: TGCAGCGTTGAAGGGACAGCATATCGAGAGACCCAGTACTTC

D gene: -
V gene: TRBV27
clone size: -
J gene: TRBJ1-5
CDR3 protein: CASSFGGNQPQHF
CDR3 DNA: TGTGCCAGCAGTTTTGGCGGCAATCAGCCCCAGCATTTT

D gene: -
V gene: TRBV19
clone size: few
J gene: TRBJ2-2
CDR3 protein: CASNWGDLGELFF
CDR3 DNA: TGTGCCAGTAATTGGGGGGACTTAGGGGAGCTGTTTTTT

D gene: TRBD2
V gene: TRBV6-5
clone size: few
J gene: TRBJ2-1
CDR3 protein: CASSYSFTSGNEQFF
CDR3 DNA: TGTGCCAGCAGTTACTCGTTCACTAGCGGGAATGAGCAGTTCTTC

D gene: TRBD2
V gene: TRBV29-1
clone size: -
J gene: TRBJ2-3
CDR3 protein: CSVVSTSGSGLRVDTQYF
CDR3 DNA: TGCAGCGTTGTATCCACTAGCGGGAGTGGCCTACGCGTGGATACGCAGTATTTT

D gene: TRBD1
V gene: TRBV19
clone size: -
J gene: TRBJ2-1
CDR3 protein: CASVQGPPYNEQFF
CDR3 DNA: TGTGCCAGTGTACAGGGGCCTCCCTACAATGAGCAGTTCTTC